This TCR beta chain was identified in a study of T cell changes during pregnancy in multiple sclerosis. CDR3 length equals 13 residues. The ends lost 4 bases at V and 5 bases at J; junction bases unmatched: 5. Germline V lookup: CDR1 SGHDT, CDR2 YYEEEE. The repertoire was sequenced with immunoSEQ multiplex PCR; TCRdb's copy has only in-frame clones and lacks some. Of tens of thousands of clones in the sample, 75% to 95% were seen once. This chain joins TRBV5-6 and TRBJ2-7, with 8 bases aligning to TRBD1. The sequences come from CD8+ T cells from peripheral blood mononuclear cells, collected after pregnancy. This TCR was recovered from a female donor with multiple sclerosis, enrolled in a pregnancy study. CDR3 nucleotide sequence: TGTGCCAGCAGCCTCGGACAGGGAGACGAGCAGTACTTC. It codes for CASSLGQGDEQYF.